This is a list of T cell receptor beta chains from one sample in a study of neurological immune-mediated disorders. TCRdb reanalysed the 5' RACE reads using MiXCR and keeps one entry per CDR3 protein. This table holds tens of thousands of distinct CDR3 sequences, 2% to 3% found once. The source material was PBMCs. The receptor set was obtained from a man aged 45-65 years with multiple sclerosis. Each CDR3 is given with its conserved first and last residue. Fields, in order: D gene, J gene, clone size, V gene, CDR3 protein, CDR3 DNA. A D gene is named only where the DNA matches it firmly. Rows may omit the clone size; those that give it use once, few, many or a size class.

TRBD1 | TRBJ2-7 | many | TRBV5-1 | CASHRQGEEQYF | TGCGCCAGCCATAGACAGGGCGAAGAGCAGTACTTC
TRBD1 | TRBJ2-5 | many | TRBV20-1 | CSARLPGQGETQYF | TGCAGTGCTAGGCTACCGGGACAGGGAGAGACCCAGTACTTC
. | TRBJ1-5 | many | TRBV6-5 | CASSADKNQPQHF | TGTGCCAGCAGTGCGGACAAGAATCAGCCCCAGCATTTT
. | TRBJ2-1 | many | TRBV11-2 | CASSLKGWGTYNEQFF | TGTGCCAGCAGCTTAAAAGGTTGGGGGACCTACAATGAGCAGTTCTTC
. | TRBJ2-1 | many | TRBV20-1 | CSAQGQGGEQFF | TGCAGTGCCCAGGGGCAGGGCGGTGAGCAGTTCTTC
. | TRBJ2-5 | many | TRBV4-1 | CASSQWQGETQYF | TGCGCCAGCAGCCAATGGCAGGGTGAGACCCAGTACTTC
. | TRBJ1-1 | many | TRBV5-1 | CASSLVSGNGAFF | TGCGCCAGCAGCTTGGTGTCGGGGAACGGAGCTTTCTTT
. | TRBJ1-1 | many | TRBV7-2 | CASSLVGEGTEAFF | TGTGCCAGCAGCTTGGTTGGAGAGGGCACTGAAGCTTTCTTT
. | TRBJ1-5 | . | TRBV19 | CASTARDNGQPQHF | TGTGCCAGTACAGCTCGAGACAACGGTCAGCCCCAGCATTTT
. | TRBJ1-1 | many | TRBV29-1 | CSAEPARGVGF | TGCAGCGCGGAGCCCGCAAGGGGAGTCGGCTTT
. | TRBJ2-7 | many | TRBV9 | CASSVGQGYSYEQYF | TGTGCCAGCAGCGTAGGGCAGGGGTACAGCTACGAGCAGTACTTC
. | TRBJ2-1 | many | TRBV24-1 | CATAPPRADEQFF | TGTGCCACCGCCCCCCCCAGGGCCGATGAGCAGTTCTTC